The present T cell receptor beta chain was sequenced within a study of T cell changes during pregnancy in multiple sclerosis. The germline V gene has CDR1 SNHLY and CDR2 FYNNEI. The ends were cut back, 8 bases at V and 4 bases at J, with 12 bases in the middle. The CDR3 is 13 amino acids. The assay was immunoSEQ multiplex PCR, and TCRdb's table has in-frame clones only and misses some. The data show about 70,000 clones, 85% to 95% seen once. The sequenced sample was CD4+ T cells from peripheral blood mononuclear cells, obtained after pregnancy. This TCR was sampled from a female donor with multiple sclerosis, enrolled in a pregnancy study. The chain couples TRBV2 to TRBJ1-5; D call uncertain. The CDR3 region is CASHGEENQPQHF. CDR3 DNA: TGTGCCAGCCATGGTGAAGAGAATCAGCCCCAGCATTTT.